The rows below give T cell receptor beta chains drawn from one sample of a study of T-cell reconstitution after alpha-beta-depleted transplantation in children. TCRdb re-called the PCR reads with MiXCR, one entry per CDR3 protein. The repertoire holds about 610,000 distinct CDR3 sequences, with more than 9% as singletons. Source: PBMCs from the stem cell graft donor, taken from the stem cell graft. The receptors stem from a human donor who donated a stem cell graft to a child with acute myeloid leukemia. The CDR3 runs from the conserved cysteine through the conserved F or W. D genes are given only for firm matches. Size is omitted from some rows. Given values are once, few, many or a class for expanded clones.

TRBJ2-1 | TRBD1 | NA | TRBV3-1 | CASSRPVGTGDNEQFF | TGTGCCAGCAGCCGCCCAGTAGGGACAGGGGATAATGAGCAGTTCTTC
TRBJ2-7 | NA | few | TRBV7-9 | CASSFQPYEQYF | TGTGCCAGCAGCTTCCAGCCCTACGAGCAGTACTTC
TRBJ1-5 | TRBD1 | NA | TRBV20-1 | CSASQQGGQPQHF | TGCAGTGCCAGTCAACAGGGGGGGCAGCCCCAGCATTTT
TRBJ2-3 | TRBD1 | NA | TRBV7-9 | CASSFVVTGGVEDTQYF | TGTGCCAGCAGCTTCGTTGTAACAGGGGGAGTGGAAGATACGCAGTATTTT
TRBJ2-3 | NA | many | TRBV20-1 | CSAPLAASTDTQYF | TGCAGTGCCCCTTTAGCGGCTAGCACAGATACGCAGTATTTT
TRBJ1-2 | NA | NA | TRBV7-2 | CASSRSGGGYTF | TGTGCCAGCAGCCGATCGGGTGGAGGCTACACCTTC
TRBJ1-2 | NA | many | TRBV5-1 | CASSLRESYGYTF | TGCGCCAGCAGCTTACGGGAGAGCTATGGCTACACCTTC
TRBJ2-7 | TRBD2 | NA | TRBV29-1 | CSAPGEGYEQYF | TGCAGCGCCCCCGGGGAGGGCTACGAGCAGTACTTC
TRBJ2-3 | NA | NA | TRBV20-1 | CSASNPGASTDTQYF | TGCAGTGCTAGTAATCCCGGGGCGAGCACAGATACGCAGTATTTT
TRBJ2-2 | NA | many | TRBV15 | CATSIQGPAGELFF | TGTGCCACCAGCATCCAAGGCCCTGCCGGGGAGCTGTTTTTT
TRBJ1-1 | NA | few | TRBV10-3 | CAISESRQGNTEAFF | TGTGCCATCAGTGAGTCGAGGCAGGGGAACACTGAAGCTTTCTTT
TRBJ2-1 | NA | few | TRBV5-1 | CASSLRVPGAAGPYNEQFF | TGCGCCAGCAGCTTGCGGGTCCCGGGGGCAGCCGGCCCCTACAATGAGCAGTTCTTC
TRBJ2-5 | NA | many | TRBV19 | CASSIDRWDPETQYF | TGTGCCAGTAGTATAGATCGGTGGGATCCAGAGACCCAGTACTTC
TRBJ2-7 | TRBD2 | many | TRBV29-1 | CSVVTSGPYEQYF | TGCAGCGTTGTGACTAGCGGACCCTACGAGCAGTACTTC
TRBJ2-7 | NA | NA | TRBV30 | CARQQGYEQYF | TGTGCCCGTCAACAGGGCTACGAGCAGTACTTC
TRBJ2-2 | TRBD2 | many | TRBV20-1 | CSARLASAGELFF | TGCAGTGCAAGACTAGCAAGCGCCGGGGAGCTGTTTTTT
TRBJ2-1 | TRBD2 | many | TRBV6-1 | CAWGAGGSYNEQFF | TGTGCCTGGGGGGCGGGAGGTTCCTACAATGAGCAGTTCTTC
TRBJ2-1 | NA | few | TRBV20-1 | CSASNGLDNEQFF | TGCAGTGCTAGCAACGGGTTGGACAATGAGCAGTTCTTC
TRBJ1-2 | NA | many | TRBV25-1 | CASSAANYGYTF | TGTGCCAGCAGCGCGGCTAACTATGGCTACACCTTC
TRBJ2-1 | NA | NA | TRBV29-1 | CSVTPDGIYNEQFF | TGCAGCGTCACCCCGGATGGAATTTACAATGAGCAGTTCTTC
TRBJ2-7 | NA | NA | TRBV12-3/TRBV12-4 | CASSSSGSSPYEQYF | TGTGCCAGCTCCTCTTCGGGCTCCTCTCCCTACGAGCAGTACTTC
TRBJ1-5 | NA | NA | TRBV29-1 | CSVQQGSINQPQHF | TGCAGCGTTCAACAGGGTTCCATCAATCAGCCCCAGCATTTT
TRBJ2-2 | NA | many | TRBV7-8 | CASSFHRTGANTGELFF | TGTGCCAGCAGCTTCCACCGGACTGGAGCGAACACCGGGGAGCTGTTTTTT
TRBJ2-1 | NA | few | TRBV5-1 | CASSLVSTRGEQFF | TGCGCCAGCAGCTTGGTTAGTACACGGGGTGAGCAGTTCTTC
TRBJ1-1 | NA | many | TRBV7-8 | CASSGRTANTEAFF | TGTGCCAGCAGCGGCCGGACGGCGAACACTGAAGCTTTCTTT
TRBJ2-2 | NA | few | TRBV20-1 | CSAREPPGELFF | TGCAGTGCTAGAGAGCCCCCCGGGGAGCTGTTTTTT
TRBJ2-7 | NA | NA | TRBV7-2 | CASSLDRESYEQYF | TGTGCCAGCAGTCTTGACCGAGAGTCCTACGAGCAGTACTTC
TRBJ2-2 | NA | many | TRBV5-1 | CASSSSRGSLNTGELFF | TGCGCCAGCAGCTCCTCCCGAGGGTCCCTGAACACCGGGGAGCTGTTTTTT
TRBJ2-1 | NA | NA | TRBV10-3 | CAISGRGSGTGSGQFF | TGTGCCATCAGTGGCAGAGGCTCCGGGACGGGGAGTGGGCAGTTCTTC
TRBJ2-7 | NA | few | TRBV6-5 | CASSSSGTGSSYEQYF | TGTGCCAGCAGTTCGTCCGGGACGGGGAGCTCCTACGAGCAGTACTTC
TRBJ2-3 | NA | many | TRBV29-1 | CSAQGGSSPDTQYF | TGCAGCGCTCAAGGGGGGAGCTCACCAGATACGCAGTATTTT
TRBJ2-3 | TRBD2 | NA | TRBV29-1 | CSAPSVSGRARTDTQYF | TGCAGCGCCCCCTCTGTTAGCGGGAGGGCCCGCACAGATACGCAGTATTTT
TRBJ1-1 | NA | few | TRBV4-3 | CASSQGNPRAEAFF | TGCGCCAGCAGCCAGGGGAACCCCCGGGCTGAAGCTTTCTTT
TRBJ2-3 | TRBD1 | many | TRBV4-3 | CASSQGTGVTDTQYF | TGCGCCAGCAGCCAAGGGACAGGCGTCACAGATACGCAGTATTTT
TRBJ1-1 | NA | few | TRBV15 | CATSRDDRTINTEAFF | TGTGCCACCAGCAGAGACGACAGGACCATTAACACTGAAGCTTTCTTT
TRBJ2-5 | NA | few | TRBV29-1 | CSVRLSQETQYF | TGCAGCGTGCGACTGTCTCAAGAGACCCAGTACTTC
TRBJ1-2 | NA | few | TRBV30 | CAWSWGEGYTF | TGTGCCTGGAGTTGGGGGGAAGGCTACACCTTC
TRBJ2-1 | TRBD1 | few | TRBV7-2 | CASSLVESGTGLHEQFF | TGTGCCAGCAGCTTAGTCGAATCCGGGACAGGTTTGCATGAGCAGTTCTTC
TRBJ2-7 | NA | few | TRBV4-3 | CASSQGGGPYEQYF | TGCGCCAGCAGCCAAGGCGGGGGCCCGTACGAGCAGTACTTC
TRBJ2-7 | NA | many | TRBV20-1 | CSARSYEQYF | TGCAGTGCTAGATCTTACGAGCAGTACTTC
TRBJ2-3 | TRBD1 | many | TRBV7-2 | CASSFGQGAADTQYF | TGTGCCAGCAGCTTCGGACAGGGGGCCGCAGATACGCAGTATTTT
TRBJ2-1 | NA | NA | TRBV11-1 | CASSLNSGTPPPEQFF | TGTGCCAGCAGCTTAAACTCAGGGACTCCGCCTCCTGAGCAGTTCTTC
TRBJ2-1 | NA | few | TRBV20-1 | CSARATIDSAGYNEQFF | TGCAGTGCTAGAGCCACGATCGACTCTGCCGGGTACAATGAGCAGTTCTTC
TRBJ1-3 | NA | NA | TRBV18 | CASSSLTDSGNTIYF | TGTGCCAGCTCATCTTTGACTGACTCTGGAAACACCATATATTTT
TRBJ2-7 | TRBD2 | NA | TRBV29-1 | CSGSAGGGYEQYF | TGCAGCGGCTCCGCGGGAGGGGGGTACGAGCAGTACTTC
TRBJ2-2 | NA | few | TRBV7-8 | CASSWVWGGELFF | TGTGCCAGCAGCTGGGTATGGGGCGGGGAGCTGTTTTTT
TRBJ2-1 | NA | NA | TRBV7-3 | CASSPGRLEGGEQFF | TGTGCCAGCAGCCCCGGGAGGCTCGAGGGGGGTGAGCAGTTCTTC
TRBJ2-1 | TRBD1 | many | TRBV18 | CASSQTGTEQFF | TGTGCCAGCTCGCAGACAGGGACTGAGCAGTTCTTC
TRBJ2-7 | TRBD1 | NA | TRBV28 | CASRPTQGAGYEQYF | TGTGCCAGCAGGCCAACACAGGGGGCTGGGTACGAGCAGTACTTC
TRBJ2-7 | TRBD2 | many | TRBV20-1 | CSATTSGYYEQYF | TGCAGTGCTACGACTAGCGGCTACTACGAGCAGTACTTC
TRBJ1-1 | NA | few | TRBV7-9 | CASSYNPNTEAFF | TGTGCCAGCAGCTATAACCCCAACACTGAAGCTTTCTTT
TRBJ2-3 | NA | many | TRBV20-1 | CSAKPLNTQYF | TGCAGTGCGAAACCCTTAAATACGCAGTATTTT
TRBJ1-1 | TRBD1 | many | TRBV6-5 | CASSYWTGHLGTEAFF | TGTGCCAGCAGTTACTGGACAGGTCACCTAGGGACTGAAGCTTTCTTT